This TCR beta chain stems from a study of OX40 agonist ivuxolimab in advanced cancers. Study in general: Across the patients, intravenous ivuxolimab was delivered every 2 weeks at 0.01 to 10 mg/kg. Averaging roughly 60 years in age, with a range of about 23 to 90, the cohort was approximately 83% male.

Assay used: immunoSEQ multiplex PCR; TCRdb lists only in-frame clones, some missing. Of 13,000 or so clones in the sample, 65% to 70% were seen once. Comment on this clone: The antigen is not known.

Overall study results and limits: Among the nonresponders, some also had low normalized T-cell clonal expansion. Clonal expansion from baseline to week 6 occurred in both CD4+ and CD8+ T cells.

CDR1 and CDR2 from the germline V gene are MNHEY and SVGAGI. The CDR3 loop spans 15 amino acids. J gave up 0 bases and V 0 bases, and 2 bases lay outside the gene matches. The origin of this receptor is an adult with an advanced solid tumor such as melanoma, head and neck, liver or kidney cancer. The specimen was CD4+ or CD8+ T cells sorted from blood, collected in a trial of the OX40 agonist ivuxolimab. The genes are TRBV6-5 and TRBJ2-7; 7 nucleotides match TRBD2. The DNA for the CDR3 is TGTGCCAGCAGTTACTCAAGCGGGATCTCCTACGAGCAGTACTTC. Translating it yields CASSYSSGISYEQYF.